The clone carrying this T cell receptor beta chain has a count of ten or more. Its antigen is as yet unknown. The data originate from a study of T cells in Graves' hyperthyroidism and ophthalmopathy. It was RNA transcripts that yielded the amplified TCR beta CDR3 regions. Using the HTBI primer set, a first-round RT-PCR was run on the TCR CDR3. TCRdb reprocessed the multiplex PCR reads via MiXCR and lists one record per CDR3 protein. Here the sample spans roughly 740,000 distinct CDR3 sequences, about 16% being singletons. Every diagnosis used clinical symptoms, serum thyroxine and TRAb, thyroid ultrasound and orbital computed tomography. General study findings and limits: Most thyroid clonotypes expanded above 0.001 were also detected in blood.

The J segment lost 3 bases and the V segment lost 6 bases, leaving 2 bases of the junction unmatched. Germline V lookup: CDR1 MDHEN, CDR2 SYDVKM. This CDR3 region has 13 residues. This chain joins TRBV28 and TRBJ2-7, with TRBD1 matching over 10 bases. The TCR originated in a young man with Graves' hyperthyroidism. Source material: blood. In nucleotides, the CDR3 is TGTGCCAGCAGGAGGACAGGGGGCTACGAGCAGTACTTC. Translation: CASRRTGGYEQYF.